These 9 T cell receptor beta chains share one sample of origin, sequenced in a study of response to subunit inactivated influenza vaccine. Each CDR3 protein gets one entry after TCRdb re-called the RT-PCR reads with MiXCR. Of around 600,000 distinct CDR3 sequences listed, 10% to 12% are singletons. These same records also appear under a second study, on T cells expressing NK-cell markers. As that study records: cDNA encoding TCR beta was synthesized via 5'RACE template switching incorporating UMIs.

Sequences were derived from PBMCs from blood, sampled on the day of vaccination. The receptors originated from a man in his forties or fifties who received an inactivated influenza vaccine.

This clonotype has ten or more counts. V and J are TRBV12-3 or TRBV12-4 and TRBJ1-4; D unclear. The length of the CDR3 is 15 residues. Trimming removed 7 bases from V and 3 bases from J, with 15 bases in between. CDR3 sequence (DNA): TGTGCCAGCACCTTAGCGGGGTTGGCTAATGAAAAACTGTTTTTT. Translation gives CASTLAGLANEKLFF.

Here the CDR3 reads CASSYRDWQPQHF. The CDR3 nucleotides read TGTGCCAGCAGTTACAGGGACTGGCAGCCCCAGCATTTT. This chain joins TRBV6-2 or TRBV6-3 and TRBJ1-5; D possibly corresponds to TRBD1 (5 bases). The germline CDR1 and CDR2 sequences are MNHEY and SVGEGT. The CDR3 runs to 13 residues. Trimming stripped 2 bases from V and 7 bases from J, with 9 bases between.

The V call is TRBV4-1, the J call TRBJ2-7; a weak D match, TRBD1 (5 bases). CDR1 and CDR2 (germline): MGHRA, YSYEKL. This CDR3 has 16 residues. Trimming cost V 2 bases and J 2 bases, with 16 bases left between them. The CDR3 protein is CASSQHRRNEAYEQYF. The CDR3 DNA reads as TGCGCCAGCAGCCAACACAGGAGAAACGAGGCCTACGAGCAGTACTTC.

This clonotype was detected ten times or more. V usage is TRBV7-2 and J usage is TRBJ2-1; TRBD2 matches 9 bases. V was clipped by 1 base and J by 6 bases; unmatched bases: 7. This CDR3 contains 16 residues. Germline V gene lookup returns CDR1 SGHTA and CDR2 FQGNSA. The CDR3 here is CASSLEPGLAFNEQFF. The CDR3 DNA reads TGTGCCAGCAGCTTAGAACCGGGACTAGCTTTCAATGAGCAGTTCTTC. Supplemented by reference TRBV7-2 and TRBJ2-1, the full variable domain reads GAGVSQSPSNKVTEKGKDVELRCDPISGHTALYWYRQSLGQGLEFLIYFQGNSAPDKSGLPSDRFSAERTGGSVSTLTIQRTQQEDSAVYLCASSLEPGLAFNEQFFGPGTRLTVL.

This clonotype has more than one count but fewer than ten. The CDR3 here is CAIRPGLADQETQYF. DNA of the CDR3: TGTGCCATCAGGCCGGGACTAGCGGACCAAGAGACCCAGTACTTC. The gene calls are TRBV10-3 and TRBJ2-5; 11 nucleotides align to TRBD2. Germline V gene sequence: CDR1 ENHRY, CDR2 SYGVKD. The CDR3 loop spans 15 amino acids. The V and J ends lost 6 bases and 0 bases, in that order; junction bases with no gene match: 3.

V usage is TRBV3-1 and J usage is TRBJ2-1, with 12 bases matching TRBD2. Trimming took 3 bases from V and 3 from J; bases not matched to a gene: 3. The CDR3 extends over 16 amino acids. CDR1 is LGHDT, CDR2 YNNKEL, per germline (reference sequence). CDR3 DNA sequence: TGTGCCAGCAGCCAGACTAGCGGGAGACTCTACAATGAGCAGTTCTTC. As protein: CASSQTSGRLYNEQFF.

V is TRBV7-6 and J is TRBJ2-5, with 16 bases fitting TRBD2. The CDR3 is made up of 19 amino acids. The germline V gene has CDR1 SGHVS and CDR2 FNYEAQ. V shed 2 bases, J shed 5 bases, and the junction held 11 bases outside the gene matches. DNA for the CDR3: TGTGCCAGCAGCTTAAAGGGACTAGCGGGAGGGCTCTACTACGAGACCCAGTACTTC. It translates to CASSLKGLAGGLYYETQYF. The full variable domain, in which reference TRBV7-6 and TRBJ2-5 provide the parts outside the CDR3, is GAGVSQSPRYKVTKRGQDVALRCDPISGHVSLYWYRQALGQGPEFLTYFNYEAQQDKSGLPNDRFSAERPEGSISTLTIQRTEQRDSAMYRCASSLKGLAGGLYYETQYFGPGTRLLVL.

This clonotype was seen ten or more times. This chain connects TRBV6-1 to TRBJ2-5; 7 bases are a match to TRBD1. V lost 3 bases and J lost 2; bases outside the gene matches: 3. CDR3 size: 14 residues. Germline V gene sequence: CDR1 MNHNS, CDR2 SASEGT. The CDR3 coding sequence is TGTGCCAGCAGTGATTGGGACAGTCAAGAGACCCAGTACTTC. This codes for CASSDWDSQETQYF.

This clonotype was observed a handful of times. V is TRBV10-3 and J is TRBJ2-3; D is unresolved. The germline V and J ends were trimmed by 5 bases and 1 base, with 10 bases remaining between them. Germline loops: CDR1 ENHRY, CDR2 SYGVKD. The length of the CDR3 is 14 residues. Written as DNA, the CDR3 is TGTGCCATCAGTCAGCTAACACGCACAGATACGCAGTATTTT. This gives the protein CAISQLTRTDTQYF.